Ten or more counts support the clone carrying this T cell receptor beta chain. The record originates from a study of low-dose radiotherapy and immunotherapy resistance in tumors. Study in general: The study gave Cohort 2 1 Gy per fraction every two weeks, totaling 13 Gy over 26 weeks. For four cycles from cycle 1 day 1, patients took 300 mg oral aspirin daily.

Time point specified: after trial treatment. The treatment: LDRT plus nivolumab, ipilimumab, low-dose cyclophosphamide and aspirin (RACIN trial). Patients deemed eligible presented with advanced solid tumors lacking tumor-infiltrating lymphocytes. First-strand cDNA used TRAV- and TRBV-specific primers, covering alpha and beta chains. A constant-region primer paired with the V-primer adapter amplified TCRs over about 19 PCR cycles. mRNA isolates were amplified via in vitro transcription. MiXCR, applied by TCRdb to the reads, yields one record per CDR3 protein. The sample lists fewer than 50,000 distinct CDR3 sequences; less than 30% were seen once. J was trimmed by 7 bases and V by 6 bases; bases with no gene match: 2. Germline V gene sequence: CDR1 SNHLY, CDR2 FYNNEI. The CDR3 runs to 12 residues.

This specimen was PBMCs, taken after low-dose radiotherapy plus immunotherapy. The clonotype originates from a male donor with prostate cancer. The chain couples TRBV2 to TRBJ1-1; 10 bases fit TRBD1. The CDR3 DNA reads TGTGCCAGCAGAGGGGACAGGGGTGAAGCTTTCTTT. Translating it yields CASRGDRGEAFF.